The 9 T cell receptor beta chains listed next were all sequenced from one sample in a study of blood T cell repertoires in COVID-19. Data came from immunoSEQ multiplex PCR; TCRdb stores just in-frame clones and leaves some out. The table lists around 200,000 clones, more than 80% of them singletons. Sequenced input: peripheral blood. The receptors come from an elderly woman with acute or convalescent COVID-19.

The V call is TRBV7-8, the J call TRBJ1-4; D is possibly TRBD1 (6 bases). Between the trimmed V and J ends, which lost 5 bases and 10 bases, there was a span of 14 bases. The CDR3 sequence is 13 residues long. The germline gives CDR1 SGHVS, CDR2 FQNEAQ. The CDR3, as DNA: TGTGCCAGCAGCGAGGACAGTTTTGGAAAACTGTTTTTT. It specifies CASSEDSFGKLFF.

V is TRBV28 and J is TRBJ1-5, with D possibly TRBD1 on 5 matching bases. Trimming pared 2 bases from V and 2 bases from J, leaving 10 bases between. The length of the CDR3 is 15 residues. Looked up from germline, CDR1 is MDHEN and CDR2 is SYDVKM. CDR3 coding DNA: TGTGCCAGCAGTTTAACAGGTAACGGCAATCAGCCCCAGCATTTT. This encodes CASSLTGNGNQPQHF. Complete variable domain (other parts from reference TRBV28 and TRBJ1-5): DVKVTQSSRYLVKRTGEKVFLECVQDMDHENMFWYRQDPGLGLRLIYFSYDVKMKEKGDIPEGYSVSREKKERFSLILESASTNQTSMYLCASSLTGNGNQPQHFGDGTRLSIL.

The J gene is TRBJ1-5, the V gene TRBV2, with unresolved D. CDR1 is SNHLY, CDR2 FYNNEI, per germline. V gave up 2 bases and J gave up 2 bases, with 10 bases separating them. There are 15 residues in the CDR3. This chain's CDR3 is CASSERQVGNQPQHF. The CDR3 DNA reads as TGTGCCAGCAGTGAACGGCAGGTAGGCAATCAGCCCCAGCATTTT. The variable domain in full, with the rest retrieved from reference TRBV2 and TRBJ1-5, is EPEVTQTPSHQVTQMGQEVILRCVPISNHLYFYWYRQILGQKVEFLVSFYNNEISEKSEIFDDQFSVERPDGSNFTLKIRSTKLEDSAMYFCASSERQVGNQPQHFGDGTRLSIL.

V gene TRBV5-6 combines with J gene TRBJ2-3; D might be TRBD1 (5 bases). This CDR3 contains 15 residues. Per the germline V gene, CDR1 is SGHDT and CDR2 is YYEEEE. The V end was cut by 2 bases, the J end by 3 bases, with 13 bases between. The CDR3 bases are TGTGCCAGCAGCTTATCACAGGCGTGGACAGATACGCAGTATTTT. The encoded protein is CASSLSQAWTDTQYF.

The CDR3 DNA is TGTGCCAGCAGCTTAGAGGGACTTACAGAGACCCAGTACTTC. Protein sequence: CASSLEGLTETQYF. The chain employs TRBV7-2 and TRBJ2-5; D is perhaps TRBD2 (6 bases). Trimming removed 1 base at V and 4 bases at J, with 10 bases between. The V gene's germline CDR1 is SGHTA and CDR2 FQGNSA. The CDR3 has 14 residues.

The chain recombines TRBV29-1 with TRBJ2-7; D not certain. V dropped 4 bases and J dropped 3 bases, with 7 bases sitting between them. The CDR3 is 11 residues long. Germline assignment: CDR1 SQVTM and CDR2 ANQGSEA. The CDR3 protein is CSVANFYEQYF. The CDR3 bases are TGCAGCGTTGCAAACTTCTACGAGCAGTACTTC.

The rearrangement uses TRBV10-1 and TRBJ2-1, with 10 nucleotides matching TRBD2. CDR1 and CDR2 (germline): WNHNN, SYGVQD (reference sequence). J gave up 4 bases and V 5 bases, and 8 bases lay outside the gene matches. The CDR3 spans 16 residues. Here the CDR3 DNA reads TGCGCCAGCAGTCCCTCGCTAGCGGGAGCATACAATGAGCAGTTCTTC. The encoded protein is CASSPSLAGAYNEQFF.

This clone has only a few counts. The chain links TRBV19 to TRBJ1-5; 7 nucleotides match TRBD1. V was clipped by 8 bases and J by 2 bases; unmatched bases: 6. The CDR3 length is 14 residues. The V gene's germline CDR1 is LNHDA and CDR2 SQIVND (reference sequence). The CDR3, as DNA: TGTGCCAGTTTTGACAGGGTAGGCAATCAGCCCCAGCATTTT. Protein: CASFDRVGNQPQHF.

V and J are TRBV6-5 and TRBJ1-6; no definite D call. The V gene lost 5 bases and the J gene lost 9 bases, with 17 bases spanning the gap. CDR1 and CDR2 from the germline V gene are MNHEY and SVGAGI. The CDR3 sequence is 15 residues long. The CDR3 reads CASSISDPAGSPLHF. The CDR3 DNA sequence: TGTGCCAGCAGTATTTCAGATCCGGCGGGTTCACCCCTCCACTTT.